These T cell receptor beta chains were read from a single sample in a study of cytomegalovirus exposure and HLA in healthy donors. Produced via immunoSEQ multiplex PCR; TCRdb's table is partial and in-frame only. In the table there are roughly 93,000 clones, roughly four fifths of which are singletons. Material: PBMCs. Every receptor here comes from a man aged 30-40 years in good health and CMV-seronegative. Both conserved end residues are part of each CDR3. Each record gives: V gene, CDR3 length, clone size, D gene, J gene, CDR3 protein, CDR3 DNA. The D gene is left open where the match is weak. Clone size is stated in some rows and not others, as once, few, many or a class when expanded.

TRBV5-4	15	-	TRBD1	TRBJ1-2	CASSGERQGVYGYTF	TGTGCCAGCAGCGGGGAAAGACAGGGGGTCTATGGCTACACCTTC
TRBV6-1	15	-	-	TRBJ1-1	CASSDINRRNTEAFF	TGTGCCAGCAGTGATATTAACAGGAGGAACACTGAAGCTTTCTTT
TRBV25-1	14	-	-	TRBJ1-1	CASSESQGYTEAFF	TGTGCCAGCAGTGAATCCCAGGGGTACACTGAAGCTTTCTTT
TRBV7-9	13	few	-	TRBJ1-2	CASRSGQPWSYTF	TGTGCCAGCAGAAGCGGACAGCCATGGAGCTACACCTTC
TRBV7-7	15	-	TRBD1	TRBJ2-1	CASSVGQGTYNEQFF	TGTGCCAGCAGCGTGGGACAGGGCACCTACAATGAGCAGTTCTTC
TRBV5-1	14	-	-	TRBJ1-1	CASSLGRVDTEAFF	TGCGCCAGCAGCCTTGGCCGGGTGGACACTGAAGCTTTCTTT
TRBV5-1	11	-	-	TRBJ1-1	CASSLGRRAFF	TGCGCCAGCAGCTTGGGGAGGAGGGCTTTCTTT
TRBV14	15	-	-	TRBJ2-2	CASSPRKLYTGELFF	TGTGCCAGCAGCCCCCGAAAACTTTACACCGGGGAGCTGTTTTTT
TRBV29-1	15	once	TRBD2	TRBJ2-1	CSVEFAGDVYNEQFF	TGCAGCGTTGAATTCGCGGGAGATGTCTACAATGAGCAGTTCTTC
TRBV19	15	-	-	TRBJ1-5	CASSIWGGGNQPQHF	TGTGCCAGTAGTATTTGGGGGGGAGGCAATCAGCCCCAGCATTTT
TRBV27	15	few	-	TRBJ1-2	CASSFLSQGSYGYTF	TGTGCCAGCAGTTTTCTATCTCAAGGGAGCTATGGCTACACCTTC
TRBV29-1	13	few	-	TRBJ2-7	CSVAFRQAYEQYF	TGCAGCGTTGCCTTCAGGCAGGCCTACGAGCAGTACTTC
TRBV2	17	-	-	TRBJ2-3	CASSEGSGSGLTDTQYF	TGTGCCAGCAGTGAAGGGAGTGGTAGCGGCTTAACAGATACGCAGTATTTT
TRBV27	11	-	TRBD2	TRBJ2-1	CASSGGDEQFF	TGTGCCAGCAGTGGGGGGGATGAGCAGTTCTTC
TRBV7-7	14	-	-	TRBJ1-2	CARGKRAGGDGYTF	TGTGCCAGGGGAAAGCGGGCGGGGGGGGATGGCTACACCTTC
TRBV4-1	16	-	-	TRBJ2-5	CASSQVSGGDKETQYF	TGCGCCAGCAGCCAAGTCAGCGGAGGAGACAAAGAGACCCAGTACTTC
TRBV7-9	17	-	-	TRBJ1-5	CASSLGNPAYSNQPQHF	TGTGCCAGCAGCTTAGGGAACCCAGCGTATAGCAATCAGCCCCAGCATTTT
TRBV11-1	14	-	-	TRBJ2-5	CASSSVSSQETQYF	TGTGCCAGCAGCTCTGTATCCAGCCAAGAGACCCAGTACTTC
TRBV9	16	-	TRBD2	TRBJ2-5	CASSNGLAGGPETQYF	TGTGCCAGCAGCAATGGACTAGCGGGAGGGCCGGAGACCCAGTACTTC
TRBV19	15	-	-	TRBJ1-1	CASSIGGGAGTEAFF	TGTGCCAGTAGTATCGGCGGGGGCGCGGGGACTGAAGCTTTCTTT
TRBV11-2	14	-	TRBD1	TRBJ2-7	CASSRRDRAYEQYF	TGTGCCAGCAGCCGTCGAGACAGGGCCTACGAGCAGTACTTC
TRBV6-5	15	-	-	TRBJ2-1	CATRWRGGRLDEQFF	TGTGCCACCCGCTGGAGGGGGGGCCGGTTAGATGAGCAGTTCTTC
TRBV7-9	14	-	-	TRBJ2-7	CASRPIGQPYEQYF	TGTGCCAGCAGACCGATCGGACAGCCCTACGAGCAGTACTTC
TRBV19	15	-	-	TRBJ2-6	CASSGLWAGANVLTF	TGTGCCAGTAGTGGACTGTGGGCCGGGGCCAACGTCCTGACTTTC
TRBV29-1	13	-	TRBD2	TRBJ2-2	CSAHRGGGGELFF	TGCAGCGCTCATCGGGGGGGCGGCGGGGAGCTGTTTTTT
TRBV7-6	17	-	-	TRBJ2-1	CASSLVHTGESYNEQFF	TGTGCCAGCAGCTTAGTTCATACGGGAGAAAGCTACAATGAGCAGTTCTTC
TRBV2	11	-	-	TRBJ2-5	CASSAVETQYF	TGTGCCAGCAGTGCGGTGGAGACCCAGTACTTC
TRBV27	16	-	TRBD2	TRBJ2-1	CASSPPGLGEYNEQFF	TGTGCCAGCAGTCCGCCGGGACTAGGGGAGTACAATGAGCAGTTCTTC
TRBV7-8	15	-	-	TRBJ2-1	CASSPRLRVANEQFF	TGTGCCAGCAGCCCTCGACTGAGGGTGGCCAATGAGCAGTTCTTC
TRBV9	15	-	-	TRBJ1-6	CASSVGPREDSPLHF	TGTGCCAGCAGCGTAGGACCCCGAGAGGATTCACCCCTCCACTTT
TRBV7-2	19	-	TRBD1	TRBJ1-5	CASSRHGTGGAWSNQPQHF	TGTGCCAGCAGCCGCCACGGGACAGGGGGCGCTTGGTCCAATCAGCCCCAGCATTTT
TRBV6-6	14	-	TRBD1	TRBJ1-1	CASRQGQGATEAFF	TGTGCCAGCAGGCAAGGACAGGGTGCCACTGAAGCTTTCTTT
TRBV7-2	16	once	TRBD2	TRBJ2-7	CASSFRIGGGAHEQYF	TGTGCCAGCAGCTTCCGAATTGGCGGGGGGGCCCACGAGCAGTACTTC
TRBV7-6	15	-	-	TRBJ1-1	CASSLAGAMNTEAFF	TGTGCCAGCAGCTTAGCAGGGGCTATGAACACTGAAGCTTTCTTT
TRBV6-1	15	-	TRBD1	TRBJ1-2	CASRGDRLNNYGYTF	TGTGCCAGCAGGGGGGACAGACTAAATAACTATGGCTACACCTTC
TRBV15	17	-	-	TRBJ2-7	CATSGIGDSRYPYEQYF	TGTGCCACCAGCGGTATAGGGGATAGCCGATACCCCTACGAGCAGTACTTC
TRBV27	15	-	-	TRBJ2-5	CASSSPGRGQETQYF	TGTGCCAGCAGTTCCCCCGGCAGGGGACAAGAGACCCAGTACTTC
TRBV4-2	14	-	-	TRBJ1-1	CASSHVGGNTEAFF	TGTGCCAGCAGCCATGTCGGAGGGAACACTGAAGCTTTCTTT
TRBV18	15	-	TRBD1	TRBJ2-1	CASSHRDRDYNEQFF	TGTGCCAGCTCACACCGGGACAGGGACTACAATGAGCAGTTCTTC
TRBV5-3	12	once	-	TRBJ1-4	CARSARDEKLFF	TGTGCCAGAAGCGCCCGGGATGAAAAACTGTTTTTT
TRBV10-3	16	once	-	TRBJ1-5	CAISEGEGGGDQPQHF	TGTGCCATCAGTGAAGGGGAGGGGGGCGGCGATCAGCCCCAGCATTTT
TRBV25-1	14	-	TRBD1	TRBJ1-5	CASRDGQGNQPQHF	TGTGCCAGCAGAGACGGACAGGGGAATCAGCCCCAGCATTTT
TRBV5-1	14	-	TRBD1	TRBJ1-2	CASSTDYRGYGYTF	TGCGCCAGCAGCACAGATTACAGGGGCTATGGCTACACCTTC
TRBV7-7	15	-	TRBD1	TRBJ2-1	CASSQGQGPYNEQFF	TGTGCCAGCAGCCAAGGACAGGGTCCTTACAATGAGCAGTTCTTC
TRBV5-6	14	-	TRBD1	TRBJ1-1	CASRSTGTNTEAFF	TGTGCCAGCAGGTCGACAGGGACGAACACTGAAGCTTTCTTT
TRBV7-9	14	-	TRBD1	TRBJ1-5	CASSTGAWNQPQHF	TGTGCCAGCAGCACAGGGGCTTGGAATCAGCCCCAGCATTTT
TRBV5-6	14	once	-	TRBJ2-7	CASSLGGAVYEQYF	TGTGCCAGCAGTTTAGGAGGGGCGGTCTACGAGCAGTACTTC
TRBV9	17	-	TRBD2	TRBJ2-1	CASSLSPTSGGPSEQFF	TGTGCCAGCAGCCTAAGCCCCACTAGCGGGGGGCCCTCTGAGCAGTTCTTC
TRBV7-3	17	-	-	TRBJ1-5	CASSFLESGQPNQPQHF	TGTGCCAGCAGCTTCCTCGAATCCGGACAGCCTAATCAGCCCCAGCATTTT
TRBV7-9	13	-	-	TRBJ2-2	CASRQGSSRELFF	TGTGCCAGCAGGCAGGGCAGTTCTCGGGAGCTGTTTTTT
TRBV5-1	15	-	-	TRBJ1-6	CASSFTSSYNSPLHF	TGCGCCAGCAGCTTTACAAGCTCCTATAATTCACCCCTCCACTTT
TRBV7-2	14	-	-	TRBJ2-1	CASSLDSSYNEQFF	TGTGCCAGCAGCTTAGATAGCTCCTACAATGAGCAGTTCTTC
TRBV5-4	13	-	TRBD2	TRBJ2-1	CASSPRLAGGLFF	TGTGCCAGCAGCCCCCGGCTAGCGGGGGGATTGTTCTTC
TRBV10-3	17	-	TRBD1	TRBJ1-2	CAINTDRGILGDYDYTF	TGTGCCATCAATACGGACAGGGGGATACTGGGCGACTATGACTACACCTTC
TRBV7-6	14	-	-	TRBJ1-4	CASSFGGSNEKLFF	TGTGCCAGCAGCTTTGGGGGGAGTAATGAAAAACTGTTTTTT